The T cell receptor beta chain under discussion was sequenced for a study of monozygotic twins with inflammatory bowel disease. General observations from the study: Among T cells, the various subtypes were not distinguishable. Comparison of concordant versus discordant twins revealed no difference in repertoire similarity, possibly due to limited power. Results did not support any single strong IBD-associated signal or clonotype.

CDR1 is SQVTM, CDR2 ANQGSEA, per germline. The CDR3 loop spans 14 amino acids. Nested PCRs (around 16 and 10 cycles, two total) were applied to TCRalpha and TCRbeta cDNA. TCRdb re-called the 5' RACE reads and catalogs CDR3 proteins one per entry, DNA excluded. This table holds approximately 200,000 distinct CDR3 sequences. Remarks on this clonotype: The antigen is undetermined.

The V gene is TRBV29-1, the J gene TRBJ1-1; TCRdb designates TRBD1, a call that cannot be tested without DNA. The sample comprised blood. The clonotype comes from a human donor with ulcerative colitis or Crohn's disease, or a healthy co-twin of an affected twin (not recorded which). The CDR3 is CSVEVDRVHTEAFF.